A selection of T cell receptor beta chains follows, all from one sample in a study of T cells in Graves' hyperthyroidism and ophthalmopathy. TCRdb used MiXCR to reprocess the multiplex PCR reads, holding one entry per CDR3 protein. The sample lists fewer than 450,000 distinct CDR3 sequences, 17% occurring once. The sequenced sample was blood. The source is a woman younger than 45 with Graves' hyperthyroidism that later progressed to Graves' ophthalmopathy. Each CDR3 is given with its conserved first and last residue. Fields, in order: J gene, clone size, V gene, D gene, CDR3 protein, CDR3 DNA. A D gene is named only where the DNA matches it firmly. For some rows the clone size is stated as once, few or many, or as a class when expanded; others skip it.

>TRBJ2-1|many|TRBV11-2|.
CASRAVGDEQFF
TGTGCCAGCAGGGCTGTCGGGGATGAGCAGTTCTTC
>TRBJ1-2|.|TRBV6-1|TRBD1
CASSEAVGGTGGVYGYTF
TGTGCCAGCAGTGAAGCGGTGGGGGGGACAGGGGGCGTCTATGGCTACACCTTC
>TRBJ1-5|.|TRBV28|.
CASSPRGGGPVYSNQPQHF
TGTGCCAGCAGTCCTAGAGGTGGAGGGCCCGTATATAGCAATCAGCCCCAGCATTTT
>TRBJ1-1|.|TRBV15|.
CATSRNSNTEAFF
TGTGCCACCAGCCGGAACAGTAACACTGAAGCTTTCTTT
>TRBJ2-2|many|TRBV7-8|.
CASSLRSPTGELFF
TGTGCCAGCAGCTTAAGGAGCCCGACCGGGGAGCTGTTTTTT
>TRBJ1-2|many|TRBV12-3/TRBV12-4|.
CASSFWRIRGYTF
TGTGCCAGCAGTTTTTGGAGGATTCGGGGCTACACCTTC
>TRBJ2-7|many|TRBV27|.
CASRSEVGDEQYF
TGTGCCAGCAGGTCCGAGGTAGGGGACGAGCAGTACTTC
>TRBJ2-7|many|TRBV18|.
CASSEPPYEQYF
TGTGCCAGCTCGGAACCCCCCTACGAGCAGTACTTC
>TRBJ1-1|many|TRBV7-8|.
CASSFGGKEAFF
TGTGCCAGCAGCTTCGGAGGGAAGGAAGCTTTCTTT
>TRBJ2-7|.|TRBV7-9|TRBD2
CASSLAERGYEQYF
TGTGCCAGCAGCTTAGCCGAGCGGGGCTACGAGCAGTACTTC
>TRBJ1-2|.|TRBV7-2|.
CASSTITTAGYTF
TGTGCCAGCAGCACTATAACTACCGCTGGCTACACCTTC
>TRBJ2-2|.|TRBV3-1|TRBD1
CASSLGTGSTGELFF
TGTGCCAGCAGCCTGGGGACAGGGTCCACCGGGGAGCTGTTTTTT
>TRBJ1-5|many|TRBV10-2|TRBD1
CASSESTGGIEPQHF
TGCGCCAGCAGTGAGTCGACAGGGGGGATCGAGCCCCAGCATTTT
>TRBJ2-7|many|TRBV2|TRBD2
CASSESRLAGKNEQYF
TGTGCCAGCAGTGAATCTCGCCTAGCGGGGAAGAACGAGCAGTACTTC
>TRBJ2-7|many|TRBV5-1|TRBD1
CASSFGQGQEDYEQYF
TGCGCCAGCAGCTTCGGACAGGGCCAAGAGGATTACGAGCAGTACTTC
>TRBJ2-7|.|TRBV7-3|.
CASSLGRAPRHEQYF
TGTGCCAGCAGCTTAGGTAGGGCCCCGCGACACGAGCAGTACTTC
>TRBJ1-6|many|TRBV5-5|.
CASSLGWGVSNSPLHF
TGTGCCAGCAGCTTGGGATGGGGCGTTTCCAATTCACCCCTCCACTTT
>TRBJ2-2|few|TRBV4-1|TRBD2
CASSETSGSTGELFF
TGCGCCAGCAGCGAAACTAGCGGGAGTACCGGGGAGCTGTTTTTT
>TRBJ2-1|many|TRBV5-1|TRBD1
CASSHGQGMGEQFF
TGCGCCAGCAGCCATGGACAGGGTATGGGTGAGCAGTTCTTC
>TRBJ2-3|.|TRBV20-1|TRBD2
CSARAGTSGDTDTQYF
TGCAGTGCTAGAGCCGGGACTAGCGGGGACACAGATACGCAGTATTTT
>TRBJ2-1|many|TRBV12-3/TRBV12-4|TRBD2
CASSSWGLAGDNRAYEQFF
TGTGCCAGCAGTTCTTGGGGACTAGCGGGAGACAATAGGGCATATGAGCAGTTCTTC
>TRBJ2-1|.|TRBV5-1|.
CASSLQLGGEQFF
TGCGCCAGCAGCCTCCAACTAGGAGGTGAGCAGTTCTTC
>TRBJ1-4|many|TRBV11-2|.
CASSPGGENEKLFF
TGTGCCAGCAGCCCCGGGGGGGAAAATGAAAAACTGTTTTTT
>TRBJ1-1|many|TRBV12-3/TRBV12-4|.
CASSFQIVGNRVDTEAFF
TGTGCCAGCAGTTTTCAAATAGTGGGGAACAGGGTAGACACTGAAGCTTTCTTT
>TRBJ2-3|.|TRBV20-1|TRBD2
CSASGGSDTQYF
TGCAGTGCTAGCGGGGGGTCAGATACGCAGTATTTT
>TRBJ2-1|many|TRBV5-1|.
CASSLRAGALNEQFF
TGCGCCAGCAGCTTGAGGGCGGGGGCTCTTAATGAGCAGTTCTTC
>TRBJ2-1|.|TRBV6-2/TRBV6-3|TRBD2
CASSYETSGSDEQFF
TGTGCCAGCAGTTATGAGACTAGCGGGAGTGATGAGCAGTTCTTC